This passage covers 32 T cell receptor beta chains from one sample sequenced in a study of control samples from healthy donors and cancer patients. TCRdb's table, derived via immunoSEQ multiplex PCR, lists solely in-frame clones and lacks some. The repertoire includes tens of thousands of clones, over 85% of them detected once, and approximately 5.1% sits in the top ten. Sequencing used PBMCs. All receptors derive from a man aged 60-69 years with colorectal cancer.

In its sample, this clone was seen once. The V call is TRBV24-1, the J call TRBJ2-3; D unclear. Trimming took off 1 base at V and 0 bases at J, with 10 bases between the two ends. Germline V lookup: CDR1 KGHDR, CDR2 SFDVKD. The CDR3 is 16 amino acids. This CDR3 reads CATSDLGSHSTDTQYF. In DNA, the CDR3 is TGTGCCACCAGTGATTTAGGCTCTCATAGCACAGATACGCAGTATTTT.

This clone appeared once. This chain connects TRBV3-1 (or the pseudogene TRBV3-2) to TRBJ2-7; 7 bases fit TRBD1. The V gene end was trimmed by 0 bases and the J gene end by 6 bases; junction bases not matched to a gene: 2. CDR1 is LGHDT and CDR2 is YNNKEL in the germline V gene (reference sequence). The CDR3 is 13 amino acids. CDR3 loop: CASSQDPGGEQYF. In nucleotides, the CDR3 is TGTGCCAGCAGCCAAGATCCAGGGGGCGAGCAGTACTTC.

Regarding this clone: One end of the junction varies from germline; a read error may be responsible. V usage is TRBV20-1 and J usage is TRBJ1-4; possibly TRBD1 for D (5 bases). CDR1 is DFQATT and CDR2 is SNEGSKA in the germline V gene (reference sequence). This CDR3 is built from 10 residues. The CDR3 sequence: CSAGRDRAEF. CDR3 coding DNA: TGCAGTGCTGGAAGGGACCGCGCGGAGTTT.

The rearrangement links TRBV5-1 to TRBJ2-7; 7 bases map to TRBD1. The CDR3 is 14 residues long. The trim removed 4 bases at V and 2 bases at J, leaving 6 bases unmatched. CDR1 SGHRS and CDR2 YFSETQ come from the germline V gene. This CDR3 reads CASSPYRGTYEQYF. The CDR3 DNA is TGCGCCAGCAGCCCATACAGGGGTACCTACGAGCAGTACTTC.

CDR3 sequence reads: CASSPGFYGNQPQHF. CDR3 nucleotide sequence: TGTGCCAGCAGTCCAGGGTTTTACGGCAATCAGCCCCAGCATTTT. The chain links TRBV28 to TRBJ1-5, with a tentative D call TRBD1 (5 bases). CDR3 length: 15 amino acids. V was trimmed by 5 bases and J by 2 bases, leaving 13 bases between them. Germline V CDR1 and CDR2: MDHEN, SYDVKM.

The chain employs TRBV11-3 and TRBJ2-5, with TRBD1 as a possible D gene (5 bases). V lost 1 base to trimming and J lost 2 bases, with 14 bases between them. CDR3 length: 16 residues. Germline CDR1 and CDR2: SGHNT and YENEEA. CDR3 DNA sequence: TGTGCCAGCAGCTTAGTGTCCGGAACAGGACAAGAGACCCAGTACTTC. Translated, it gives CASSLVSGTGQETQYF. The full variable domain, with the rest looked up from reference TRBV11-3 and TRBJ2-5, is EAGVVQSPRYKIIEKKQPVAFWCNPISGHNTLYWYLQNLGQGPELLIRYENEEAVDDSQLPKDRFSAERLKGVDSTLKIQPAELGDSAVYLCASSLVSGTGQETQYFGPGTRLLVL.

The table lists this clone with a count of one. J is TRBJ1-1 and V is TRBV5-6, with unresolved D. CDR1 and CDR2 from the germline V gene are SGHDT and YYEEEE. CDR3 length equals 16 residues. The germline V and J ends were trimmed by 2 bases and 1 base, with 15 bases remaining between them. DNA for the CDR3: TGTGCCAGCAGCTTTTACGAGACAAGGGCGAACACTGAAGCTTTCTTT. Amino acid sequence: CASSFYETRANTEAFF.

Concerning this clone itself: Distinct nucleotide sequences in the sample also encode this CDR3. V usage is TRBV12-3 or TRBV12-4 and J usage is TRBJ2-1, with D hard to call. The length of the CDR3 is 13 residues. Trimming took off 8 bases at V and 0 bases at J, with 8 bases between the two ends. This chain's CDR3 is CASGSSSYNEQFF. CDR3 DNA: TGTGCCAGCGGATCGAGCTCCTACAATGAGCAGTTCTTC.

V and J are TRBV6-5 and TRBJ2-7, with unresolved D. Between the trimmed V and J ends, which lost 0 bases and 0 bases, there was a span of 9 bases. The CDR3 consists of 15 residues. Germline V gives CDR1 MNHEY, CDR2 SVGAGI. In DNA form, the CDR3 reads TGTGCCAGCAGTTACTCCACGTCCTCCTCCTACGAGCAGTACTTC. It yields the protein CASSYSTSSSYEQYF.

CDR3 bases: TGTGCCAGCAGGGGCAGTGGCTCCTACGAGCAGTACTTC. This gives the protein CASRGSGSYEQYF. This chain connects TRBV6-5 to TRBJ2-7; D not resolved. Germline V CDR1 and CDR2: MNHEY, SVGAGI. This CDR3 comprises 13 residues. V lost 6 bases and J lost 0, with 9 bases in between.

J is TRBJ1-1 and V is TRBV4-2; unclear D gene. With 8 bases removed from V and 1 base from J, the gap between germline ends came to 5 bases. Germline CDR1 LGHNA, CDR2 YNFKEQ. This CDR3 region has 11 residues. CDR3 residues: CASAQNTEAFF. CDR3 in DNA: TGTGCCAGCGCGCAGAACACTGAAGCTTTCTTT.

The chain couples TRBV9 to TRBJ2-3; 9 nucleotides line up with TRBD2. Germline V gene sequence: CDR1 SGDLS, CDR2 YYNGEE. This CDR3 spans 17 amino acids. V shed 4 bases, J shed 2 bases, and the junction held 11 bases outside the gene matches. CDR3 sequence reads: CASSSPSSGGPTDTQYF. The CDR3 bases are TGTGCCAGCAGCTCACCAAGTAGCGGGGGCCCCACAGATACGCAGTATTTT.

V gene TRBV5-5 combines with J gene TRBJ1-5; 7 bases align to TRBD1. CDR3 length: 16 amino acids. Germline V gene data show CDR1 as SGHKS and CDR2 as YYEKEE (reference sequence). V lost 3 bases and J lost 0; bases outside the gene matches: 6. The CDR3 nucleotides read TGTGCCAGCAGCTGGGGGACAGTTAATAGCAATCAGCCCCAGCATTTT. Its translation is CASSWGTVNSNQPQHF.

This chain links TRBV19 with TRBJ1-1, with D uncertain. V was clipped by 3 bases and J by 5 bases, with 13 bases between them. Germline CDR1 is LNHDA and CDR2 is SQIVND (reference sequence). The CDR3 covers 14 residues. The CDR3: CASSISGRWTEAFF. The DNA for the CDR3 is TGTGCCAGTAGTATCAGTGGCAGGTGGACTGAAGCTTTCTTT. Variable domain in full (rest from reference TRBV19 and TRBJ1-1): DGGITQSPKYLFRKEGQNVTLSCEQNLNHDAMYWYRQDPGQGLRLIYYSQIVNDFQKGDIAEGYSVSREKKESFPLTVTSAQKNPTAFYLCASSISGRWTEAFFGQGTRLTVV.

The CDR3 protein is CATATGLGNTIYF. CDR3 bases: TGTGCCACCGCGACAGGGCTTGGAAACACCATATATTTT. The chain is built from TRBV19 and TRBJ1-3; 7 nucleotides match TRBD1. V shed 10 bases, J shed 3 bases, and the junction held 6 bases outside the gene matches. The CDR3 contains 13 residues. Germline CDR1 and CDR2: LNHDA and SQIVND (reference sequence).

CDR3 coding DNA: TGTGCCAGCAGCTTAGCAGGAGGGGGGGCGAGGGAGCAGTACTTC. Translation gives CASSLAGGGAREQYF. The chain recombines TRBV7-2 with TRBJ2-7; D may be TRBD2 (7 bases). CDR3 length equals 15 residues. Trimming took off 0 bases at V and 7 bases at J, with 16 bases between the two ends. CDR1 is SGHTA and CDR2 is FQGNSA in the germline V gene.

This sequence joins TRBV5-6 and TRBJ2-7, with TRBD2 matching over 10 bases. V lost 0 bases to trimming and J lost 5 bases; unmatched junction nucleotides: 5. Germline CDR1 is SGHDT and CDR2 is YYEEEE. This CDR3 has 15 amino acids. This CDR3 is CASSLVSGGIDEQYF. In DNA, the CDR3 is TGTGCCAGCAGCTTGGTTAGCGGGGGGATCGACGAGCAGTACTTC.

The genes are TRBV6-1 and TRBJ2-2; D gene ambiguous. Germline V CDR1 and CDR2: MNHNS, SASEGT. This CDR3 contains 16 residues. Trimming left V 1 base short and J 4 bases short, with 13 bases between. The CDR3 DNA reads TGTGCCAGCAGTGAAGTTCCAGGCGGCGGCACCGGGGAGCTGTTTTTT. Its translation: CASSEVPGGGTGELFF.

The J gene is TRBJ2-7, the V gene TRBV6-5; no definite D call. Looked up from germline, CDR1 is MNHEY and CDR2 is SVGAGI. The CDR3 contains 13 residues. Trimming cost V 0 bases and J 3 bases, with 6 bases left between them. The CDR3 region is CASSYSASYEQYF. In nucleotides, the CDR3 is TGTGCCAGCAGTTACTCCGCCAGCTACGAGCAGTACTTC.

The chain links TRBV9 to TRBJ2-1; D not certain. Germline V gives CDR1 SGDLS, CDR2 YYNGEE. The CDR3 has 13 residues. V was trimmed by 0 bases and J by 10 bases, leaving 11 bases between them. In nucleotides, the CDR3 is TGTGCCAGCAGCGTAGGCAACCTGGGGGAGCAGTTCTTC. It encodes CASSVGNLGEQFF.

This sequence joins TRBV7-9 and TRBJ2-2, with no clear D. CDR1 is SEHNR and CDR2 is FQNEAQ in the germline V gene (reference sequence). This CDR3 contains 14 residues. Trimming left V 2 bases short and J 2 bases short, with 6 bases between. CDR3 sequence: CASSLMGNTGELFF. Here the CDR3 DNA reads TGTGCCAGCAGCTTAATGGGAAACACCGGGGAGCTGTTTTTT.

The J gene is TRBJ2-5, the V gene TRBV6-2 or TRBV6-3; D remains ambiguous. Trimming left V 6 bases short and J 5 bases short, with 13 bases between. Germline CDR1 MNHEY, CDR2 SVGEGT. This CDR3 region has 13 residues. Written as DNA, the CDR3 is TGTGCCAGCAGGCCTCACGACCGGGAGACCCAGTACTTC. This translates into CASRPHDRETQYF.

The gene calls are TRBV5-6 and TRBJ2-5; 7 nucleotides align to TRBD1. The CDR3 totals 15 residues. V lost 3 bases and J lost 4; bases outside the gene matches: 9. Germline V gives CDR1 SGHDT, CDR2 YYEEEE. CDR3 loop: CASSSRQGYGETQYF. CDR3 DNA sequence: TGTGCCAGCAGCTCACGACAGGGATACGGAGAGACCCAGTACTTC.

In its sample, this clone is medium-sized. The chain recombines TRBV12-3 or TRBV12-4 with TRBJ1-3; D gene unclear. The CDR3 runs 13 residues. V gave up 6 bases and J gave up 4 bases, with 10 bases separating them. The CDR3 region has the DNA TGTGCCAGCAGGATCCAGGAGGGAAACACCATATATTTT. The encoded protein is CASRIQEGNTIYF.

CDR3 sequence reads: CATSDPNLNTQYF. CDR3 nucleotide sequence: TGTGCCACCAGTGACCCGAACTTGAATACGCAGTATTTT. This chain joins TRBV24-1 and TRBJ2-3, with unresolved D. In germline, CDR1 is KGHDR, CDR2 SFDVKD. There are 13 residues in the CDR3. The V and J ends lost 4 bases and 7 bases respectively, with 11 bases between them.

The rearrangement uses TRBV6-6 and TRBJ2-2, with TRBD1 identical over 10 bases. Germline V gives CDR1 MNHNY, CDR2 SVGAGI (reference sequence). Trimming removed 0 bases from V and 5 bases from J; junction bases left unmatched: 3. The CDR3 is made up of 16 amino acids. CDR3 bases: TGTGCCAGCAGTTACTCGACAGGGGGCGGGACCGGGGAGCTGTTTTTT. Translation gives CASSYSTGGGTGELFF.

J is TRBJ2-3 and V is TRBV5-1; D possibly corresponds to TRBD1 (6 bases). Per germline, CDR1 SGHRS and CDR2 YFSETQ. V shed 3 bases and J shed 7 bases, with 18 bases lying between them. CDR3 length equals 15 residues. The CDR3 spells CASSSSRGFTNTQYF. For the CDR3, the DNA is TGCGCCAGCAGCTCGTCCAGGGGTTTTACAAATACGCAGTATTTT.

This rearrangement joins TRBV5-6 to TRBJ2-7; TRBD1 matches 9 bases. V was pared by 4 bases and J by 6 bases, with 8 bases of the junction left unmatched. The CDR3 spans 14 residues. Germline-derived CDR1 and CDR2 are SGHDT and YYEEEE. In DNA form, the CDR3 reads TGTGCCAGCAGCGGGGGACAGGGAAGGAGCGAGCAGTACTTC. Amino acids: CASSGGQGRSEQYF. The variable domain in full, completed from reference TRBV5-6 and TRBJ2-7, reads DAGVTQSPTHLIKTRGQQVTLRCSPKSGHDTVSWYQQALGQGPQFIFQYYEEEERQRGNFPDRFSGHQFPNYSSELNVNALLLGDSALYLCASSGGQGRSEQYFGPGTRLTVT.

This chain uses TRBV4-2 with TRBJ2-7; 7 nucleotides line up with TRBD2. V lost 5 bases, J lost 7 bases, and 11 bases stayed unmatched. Looked up from germline, CDR1 is LGHNA and CDR2 is YNFKEQ. The CDR3 covers 14 residues. The CDR3 DNA sequence: TGTGCCAGCAGCGGCGGGGGACCGCCGGGGGAGCAGTACTTC. Residues: CASSGGGPPGEQYF.

The rearrangement links TRBV7-3 to TRBJ2-1; 10 bases agree with TRBD2. From germline, CDR1 is SGHTA and CDR2 FQGTGA. The CDR3 is made up of 15 amino acids. V dropped 5 bases and J dropped 7; count of bases not matched to a gene: 8. The CDR3 nucleotides read TGTGCCAGCAGCCTAGGACTAGCGGTGGCGAATGAGCAGTTCTTC. Translating it yields CASSLGLAVANEQFF.

This chain connects TRBV6-5 to TRBJ2-3, with a weak D call TRBD2 (7 bases). The CDR3 loop spans 16 amino acids. The V end lost 3 bases, the J end lost 0 bases, and 13 bases lay between the germline ends. CDR1 is MNHEY, CDR2 SVGAGI, per germline. DNA of the CDR3: TGTGCCAGCAGTTATCGGGCGGGGGCTAGCACAGATACGCAGTATTTT. Translated: CASSYRAGASTDTQYF.

The CDR3, as DNA: TGTGCCAGCAGTTTGGGGGGTGGCACAGATACGCAGTATTTT. This sequence encodes CASSLGGGTDTQYF. V usage is TRBV6-4 and J usage is TRBJ2-3; a weak D match, TRBD2 (6 bases). With 5 bases removed from V and 1 base from J, the gap between germline ends came to 10 bases. The CDR3 has 14 residues. CDR1 MRHNA and CDR2 SNTAGT come from the germline V gene.